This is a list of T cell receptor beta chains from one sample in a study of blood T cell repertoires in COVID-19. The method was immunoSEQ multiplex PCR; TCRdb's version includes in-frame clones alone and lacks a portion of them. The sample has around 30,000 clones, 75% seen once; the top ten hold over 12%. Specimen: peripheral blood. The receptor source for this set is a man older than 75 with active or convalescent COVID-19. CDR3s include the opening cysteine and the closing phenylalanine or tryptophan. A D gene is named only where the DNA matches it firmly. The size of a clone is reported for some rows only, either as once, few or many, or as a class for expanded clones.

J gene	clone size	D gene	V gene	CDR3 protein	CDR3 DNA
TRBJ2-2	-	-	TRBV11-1	CASSLSDTGELFF	TGTGCCAGCAGCTTAAGCGACACCGGGGAGCTGTTTTTT
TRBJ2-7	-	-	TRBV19	CASSFRDYEQYF	TGTGCCAGTAGTTTCCGGGACTACGAGCAGTACTTC
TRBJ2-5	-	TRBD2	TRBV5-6	CASSRISSGRGETQYF	TGTGCCAGCAGCCGGATCTCTAGCGGGAGAGGCGAGACCCAGTACTTC
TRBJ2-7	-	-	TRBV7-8	CASSHGVEYEQYF	TGTGCCAGCAGCCACGGGGTGGAGTACGAGCAGTACTTC
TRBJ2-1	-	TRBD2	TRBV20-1	CSATGLGEFF	TGCAGTGCTACGGGACTAGGGGAGTTCTTC
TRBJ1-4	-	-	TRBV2	CASTYTGLNEKLFF	TGTGCCAGCACCTACACAGGGCTGAATGAAAAACTGTTTTTT
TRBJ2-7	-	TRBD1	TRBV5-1	CASSYHPGQATRYEQYF	TGCGCCAGCAGCTACCACCCAGGACAGGCCACCCGATACGAGCAGTACTTC
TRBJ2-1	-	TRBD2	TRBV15	CATSSGTSGSNEQFF	TGTGCCACCAGCAGCGGGACTAGCGGTAGCAATGAGCAGTTCTTC
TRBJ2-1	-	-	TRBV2	CASSFGPGEQFF	TGTGCCAGCAGTTTTGGGCCTGGTGAGCAGTTCTTC
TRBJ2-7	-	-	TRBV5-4	CASSATGARTYEQYF	TGTGCCAGCAGCGCGACAGGCGCTCGGACCTACGAGCAGTACTTC
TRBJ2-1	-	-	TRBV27	CASNPLEGYNEQFF	TGTGCCAGCAACCCCTTGGAGGGCTACAATGAGCAGTTCTTC
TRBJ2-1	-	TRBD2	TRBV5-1	CASSLGTSVSSYNEQFF	TGCGCCAGCAGCTTGGGGACTAGCGTTAGCTCCTACAATGAGCAGTTCTTC
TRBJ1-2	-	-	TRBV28	CASRNGGHQGYTF	TGTGCCAGCAGAAACGGCGGGCATCAGGGCTACACCTTC
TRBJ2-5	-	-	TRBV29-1	CSVVEQGVLETQYF	TGCAGCGTTGTTGAGCAGGGTGTATTGGAGACCCAGTACTTC
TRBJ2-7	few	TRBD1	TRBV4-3	CASSQGTGLSNEQYF	TGCGCCAGCAGCCAGGGGACAGGGCTCTCGAACGAGCAGTACTTC
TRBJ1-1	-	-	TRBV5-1	CASSLGTGNTEAFF	TGCGCCAGCAGCTTGGGCACAGGGAACACTGAAGCTTTCTTT
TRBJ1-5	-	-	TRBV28	CASSLFRQGHVHF	TGTGCCAGCAGTTTATTTAGGCAGGGACATGTGCATTTT
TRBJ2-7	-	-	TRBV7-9	CASSLAPGGWEQYF	TGTGCCAGCAGCTTAGCCCCCGGGGGTTGGGAGCAGTACTTC
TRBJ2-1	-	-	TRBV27	CASSPLRGSSYNEQFF	TGTGCCAGCAGTCCCCTCAGGGGTAGCTCCTACAATGAGCAGTTCTTC
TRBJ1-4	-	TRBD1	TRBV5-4	CASSTGVPNEKLFF	TGTGCCAGCAGTACAGGGGTGCCTAATGAAAAACTGTTTTTT
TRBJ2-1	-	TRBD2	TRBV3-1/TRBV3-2	CASSRNPGTTSNEQFF	TGTGCCAGCAGCCGAAACCCCGGGACTACTTCCAATGAGCAGTTCTTC
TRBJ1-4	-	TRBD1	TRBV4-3	CASSQGWDRAVEKLFF	TGCGCCAGCAGCCAGGGCTGGGACAGGGCGGTAGAAAAACTGTTTTTT
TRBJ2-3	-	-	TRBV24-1	CATSDPEQGSSTDTQYF	TGTGCCACCAGTGATCCCGAACAGGGATCTAGCACAGATACGCAGTATTTT
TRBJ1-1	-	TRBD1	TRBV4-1	CASSQSRTGEDTEAFF	TGCGCCAGCAGCCAATCCCGGACAGGGGAGGACACTGAAGCTTTCTTT
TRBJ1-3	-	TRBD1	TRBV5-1	CASSLPGQATGNTIYF	TGCGCCAGCAGCTTGCCGGGACAGGCCACTGGAAACACCATATATTTT
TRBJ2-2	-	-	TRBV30	CAQGMAFDGELFF	TGTGCCCAGGGGATGGCCTTTGATGGGGAGCTGTTTTTT
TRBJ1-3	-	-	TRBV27	CASSQNSGNTIYF	TGTGCCAGCAGTCAAAACTCTGGAAACACCATATATTTT
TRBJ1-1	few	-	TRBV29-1	CGGGTTEAFF	TGCGGCGGCGGGACCACTGAAGCTTTCTTT
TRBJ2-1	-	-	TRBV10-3	CAISSLANEQFF	TGTGCCATCAGTTCGCTAGCCAATGAGCAGTTCTTC
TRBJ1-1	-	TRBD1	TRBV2	CASNGQGLNTEAFF	TGTGCCAGCAATGGACAGGGCTTGAACACTGAAGCTTTCTTT
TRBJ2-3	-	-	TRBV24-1	CATSTDTDTQYF	TGTGCCACCAGTACAGACACAGATACGCAGTATTTT
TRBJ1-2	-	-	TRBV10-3	CAISDETDPDYGYTF	TGTGCCATCAGTGACGAAACAGATCCCGACTATGGCTACACCTTC
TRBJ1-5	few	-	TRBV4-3	CASSQDSASNQPQHF	TGCGCCAGCAGCCAAGATAGTGCCAGCAATCAGCCCCAGCATTTT
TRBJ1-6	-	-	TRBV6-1	CASSDRRLGNSPLHF	TGTGCCAGCAGTGACCGGAGGCTCGGGAATTCACCCCTCCACTTT
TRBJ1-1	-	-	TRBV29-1	CSVEAHELHYRFWNTEAFF	TGCAGCGTTGAAGCCCATGAACTGCACTACAGGTTCTGGAACACTGAAGCTTTCTTT
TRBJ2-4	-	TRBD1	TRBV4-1	CASSQDSSLTGANIQYF	TGCGCCAGCAGCCAAGATTCCTCTCTAACAGGGGCAAACATTCAGTACTTC
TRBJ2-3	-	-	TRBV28	CASSFTQPTDTQYF	TGTGCCAGCAGTTTTACACAGCCCACAGATACGCAGTATTTT
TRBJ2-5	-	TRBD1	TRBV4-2	CASSRRTGGGGQETQYF	TGTGCCAGCAGCCGCAGGACAGGGGGGGGCGGCCAAGAGACCCAGTACTTC
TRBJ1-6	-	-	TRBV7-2	CASSLEDSGFYNSPLHF	TGTGCCAGCAGCTTAGAGGACAGCGGATTCTATAATTCACCCCTCCACTTT
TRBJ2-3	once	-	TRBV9	CASSVSPTSTDTQYF	TGTGCCAGCAGCGTAAGTCCAACTAGCACAGATACGCAGTATTTT
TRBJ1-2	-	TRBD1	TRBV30	CAWSAGQGGGYTF	TGTGCCTGGAGTGCGGGACAGGGTGGTGGCTACACCTTC
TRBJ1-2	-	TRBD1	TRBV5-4	CASSLGTGFNYGYTF	TGTGCCAGCAGCTTGGGGACAGGGTTTAACTATGGCTACACCTTC
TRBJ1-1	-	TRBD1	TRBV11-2	CASSSYRGFEAFF	TGTGCCAGCAGCTCGTACAGGGGGTTTGAAGCTTTCTTT
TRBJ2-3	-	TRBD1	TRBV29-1	CSVEGSVTGGTDTQYF	TGCAGCGTTGAAGGTAGTGTGACAGGGGGCACAGATACGCAGTATTTT
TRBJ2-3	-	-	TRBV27	CASSRSPTGSTDTQYF	TGTGCCAGCAGTCGCTCCCCAACTGGTAGCACAGATACGCAGTATTTT
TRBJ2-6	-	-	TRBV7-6	CASSLDEVPGANVLTF	TGTGCCAGCAGCTTAGATGAGGTCCCTGGGGCCAACGTCCTGACTTTC